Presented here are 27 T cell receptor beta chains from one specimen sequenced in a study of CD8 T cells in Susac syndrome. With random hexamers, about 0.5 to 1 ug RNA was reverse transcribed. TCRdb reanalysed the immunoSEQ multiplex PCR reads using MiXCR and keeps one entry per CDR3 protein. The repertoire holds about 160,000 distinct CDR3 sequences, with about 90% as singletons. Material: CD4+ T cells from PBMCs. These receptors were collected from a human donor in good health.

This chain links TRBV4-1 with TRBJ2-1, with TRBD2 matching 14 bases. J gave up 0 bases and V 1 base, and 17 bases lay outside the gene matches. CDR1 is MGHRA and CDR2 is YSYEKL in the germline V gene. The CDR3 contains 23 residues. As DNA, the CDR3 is TGCGCCAGCAGCCAAGGCCCCGGGGTCGCAGGGGGACTAGCGGGAGACTCCTACAATGAGCAGTTCTTC. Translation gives CASSQGPGVAGGLAGDSYNEQFF.

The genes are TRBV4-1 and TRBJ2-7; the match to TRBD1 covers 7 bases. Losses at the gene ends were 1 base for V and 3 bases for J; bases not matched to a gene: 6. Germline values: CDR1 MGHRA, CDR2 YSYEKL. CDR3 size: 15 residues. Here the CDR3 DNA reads TGCGCCAGCAGCCAAGCCGGGACAGTGGACTACGAGCAGTACTTC. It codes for CASSQAGTVDYEQYF.

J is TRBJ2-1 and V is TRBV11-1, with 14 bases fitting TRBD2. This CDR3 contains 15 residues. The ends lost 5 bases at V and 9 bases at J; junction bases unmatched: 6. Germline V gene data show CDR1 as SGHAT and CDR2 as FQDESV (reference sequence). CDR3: CASSPRLAGGLEQFF. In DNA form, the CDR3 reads TGTGCCAGCAGCCCGAGACTAGCGGGAGGGCTTGAGCAGTTCTTC.

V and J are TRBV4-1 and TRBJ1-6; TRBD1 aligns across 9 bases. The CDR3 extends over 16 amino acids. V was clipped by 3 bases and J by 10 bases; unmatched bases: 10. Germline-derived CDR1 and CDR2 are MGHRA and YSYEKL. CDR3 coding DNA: TGCGCCAGCAGCCACCACCCGGGACAGGGACAATCACCCCTCCACTTT. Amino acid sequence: CASSHHPGQGQSPLHF.

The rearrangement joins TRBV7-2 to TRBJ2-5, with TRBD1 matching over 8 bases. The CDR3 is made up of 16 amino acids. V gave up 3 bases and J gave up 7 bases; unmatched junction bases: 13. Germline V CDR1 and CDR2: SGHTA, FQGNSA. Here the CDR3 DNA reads TGTGCCAGCAGCTTTCGGACAGGGACCGAGGTTGCGACCCAGTACTTC. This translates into CASSFRTGTEVATQYF. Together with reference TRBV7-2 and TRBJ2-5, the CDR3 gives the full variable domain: GAGVSQSPSNKVTEKGKDVELRCDPISGHTALYWYRQSLGQGLEFLIYFQGNSAPDKSGLPSDRFSAERTGGSVSTLTIQRTQQEDSAVYLCASSFRTGTEVATQYFGPGTRLLVL.

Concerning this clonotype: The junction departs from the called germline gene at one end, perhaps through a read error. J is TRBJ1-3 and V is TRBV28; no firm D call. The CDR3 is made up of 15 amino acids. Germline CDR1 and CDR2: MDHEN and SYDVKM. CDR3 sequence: CASRIRASSENTIYF. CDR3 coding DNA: TGTGCCAGCAGGATTAGGGCCTCCTCTGAAAACACCATATATTTT.

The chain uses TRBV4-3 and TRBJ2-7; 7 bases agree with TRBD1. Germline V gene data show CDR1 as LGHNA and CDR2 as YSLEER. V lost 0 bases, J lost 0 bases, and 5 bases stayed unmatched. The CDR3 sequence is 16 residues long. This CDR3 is CASSQDSGQSSYEQYF. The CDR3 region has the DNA TGCGCCAGCAGCCAAGATTCGGGACAGAGCTCCTACGAGCAGTACTTC.

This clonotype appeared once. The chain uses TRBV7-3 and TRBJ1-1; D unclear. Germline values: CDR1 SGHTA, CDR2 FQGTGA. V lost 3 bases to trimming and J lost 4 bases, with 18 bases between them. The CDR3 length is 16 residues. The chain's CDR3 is CASSFGPTAASTEAFF. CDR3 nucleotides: TGTGCCAGCAGCTTCGGTCCCACCGCGGCTTCCACTGAAGCTTTCTTT.

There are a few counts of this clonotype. The DNA of the CDR3 is TGTGCCAGCAGTTACAGGGACTTCCAAGAGACCCAGTACTTC. Encoded protein: CASSYRDFQETQYF. The chain uses TRBV6-2 or TRBV6-3 and TRBJ2-5; TRBD2 is a possible D gene (6 bases). Trimming removed 2 bases from V and 1 base from J, with 8 bases in between. The CDR3 loop spans 14 amino acids. CDR1 and CDR2 from the germline V gene are MNHEY and SVGEGT.

CDR3 protein: CASSLTPNTGELFF. The DNA for the CDR3 is TGCGCCAGCAGCCTGACACCTAACACCGGGGAGCTGTTTTTT. The V gene is TRBV5-1, the J gene TRBJ2-2, with D hard to call. The CDR3 is 14 residues long. The germline V and J ends were trimmed by 4 bases and 2 bases, with 9 bases remaining between them. CDR1 and CDR2 (germline): SGHRS, YFSETQ. The full variable domain, in which reference TRBV5-1 and TRBJ2-2 provide the parts outside the CDR3, is KAGVTQTPRYLIKTRGQQVTLSCSPISGHRSVSWYQQTPGQGLQFLFEYFSETQRNKGNFPGRFSGRQFSNSRSEMNVSTLELGDSALYLCASSLTPNTGELFFGEGSRLTVL.

The CDR3 loop reads CSVEGPGQGKGNYGYTF. The CDR3, as DNA: TGCAGCGTTGAAGGGCCGGGACAGGGGAAGGGAAACTATGGCTACACCTTC. V and J are TRBV29-1 and TRBJ1-2; 10 nucleotides line up with TRBD1. Germline V gives CDR1 SQVTM, CDR2 ANQGSEA. V lost 1 base to trimming and J lost 2 bases; unmatched junction nucleotides: 10. The CDR3 consists of 17 residues.

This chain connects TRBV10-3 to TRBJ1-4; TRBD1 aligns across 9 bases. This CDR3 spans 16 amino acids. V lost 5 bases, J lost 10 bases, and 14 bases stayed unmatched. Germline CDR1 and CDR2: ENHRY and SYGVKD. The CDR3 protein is CAISPPFGTGPRKLFF. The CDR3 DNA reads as TGTGCCATCAGTCCCCCGTTTGGGACAGGGCCCAGAAAACTGTTTTTT.

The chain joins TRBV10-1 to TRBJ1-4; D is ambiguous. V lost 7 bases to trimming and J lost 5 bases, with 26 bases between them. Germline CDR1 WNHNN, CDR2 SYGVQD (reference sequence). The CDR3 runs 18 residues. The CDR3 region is CASNALNRRADFNEKLFF. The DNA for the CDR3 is TGCGCCAGCAATGCCCTAAACCGACGGGCAGATTTCAATGAAAAACTGTTTTTT.

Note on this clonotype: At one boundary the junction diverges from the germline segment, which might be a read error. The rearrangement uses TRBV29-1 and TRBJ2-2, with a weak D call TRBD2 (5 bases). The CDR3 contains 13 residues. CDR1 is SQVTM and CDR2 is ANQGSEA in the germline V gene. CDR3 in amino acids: CSVLGPNTGEPFF. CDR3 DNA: TGCAGCGTTCTCGGGCCGAACACCGGGGAGCCGTTTTTT.

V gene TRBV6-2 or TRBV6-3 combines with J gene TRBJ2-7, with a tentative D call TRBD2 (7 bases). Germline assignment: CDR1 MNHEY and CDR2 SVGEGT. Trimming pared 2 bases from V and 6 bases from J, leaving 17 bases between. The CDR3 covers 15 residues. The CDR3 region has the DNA TGTGCCAGCAGTTACGCGGGGGCGCGCCTAGGCGAGCAGTACTTC. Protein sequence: CASSYAGARLGEQYF.

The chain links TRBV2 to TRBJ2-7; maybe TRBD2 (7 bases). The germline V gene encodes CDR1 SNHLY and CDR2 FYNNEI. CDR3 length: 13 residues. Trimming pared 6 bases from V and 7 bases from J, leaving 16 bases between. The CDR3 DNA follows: TGTGCCAGCAGCAAAGAGGGAGGGGGAGAGCAGTACTTC. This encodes CASSKEGGGEQYF.

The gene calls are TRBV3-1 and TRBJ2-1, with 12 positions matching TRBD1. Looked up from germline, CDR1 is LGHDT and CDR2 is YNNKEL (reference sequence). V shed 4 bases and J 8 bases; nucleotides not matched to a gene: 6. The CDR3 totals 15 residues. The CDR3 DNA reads TGTGCCAGCAGCCTTAACCGGGACAGGGGGCATGAGCAGTTCTTC. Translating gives CASSLNRDRGHEQFF.

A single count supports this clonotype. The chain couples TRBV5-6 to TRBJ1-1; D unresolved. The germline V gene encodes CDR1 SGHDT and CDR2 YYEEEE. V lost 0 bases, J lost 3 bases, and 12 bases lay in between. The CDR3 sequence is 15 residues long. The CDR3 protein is CASSLDPLSDTEAFF. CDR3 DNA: TGTGCCAGCAGCTTGGACCCCCTGAGCGACACTGAAGCTTTCTTT.

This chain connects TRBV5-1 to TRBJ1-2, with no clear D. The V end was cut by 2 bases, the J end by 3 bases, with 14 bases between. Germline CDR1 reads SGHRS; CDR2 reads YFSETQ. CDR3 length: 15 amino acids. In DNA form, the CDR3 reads TGCGCCAGCAGCTTTTCCGGGGAAGGGTACTATGGCTACACCTTC. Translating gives CASSFSGEGYYGYTF.

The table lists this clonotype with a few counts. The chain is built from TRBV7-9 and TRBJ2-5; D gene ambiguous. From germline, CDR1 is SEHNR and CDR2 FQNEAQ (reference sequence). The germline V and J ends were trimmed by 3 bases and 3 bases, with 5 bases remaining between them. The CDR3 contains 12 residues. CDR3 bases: TGTGCCAGCAGCTTGCGAGAAGAGACCCAGTACTTC. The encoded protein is CASSLREETQYF.

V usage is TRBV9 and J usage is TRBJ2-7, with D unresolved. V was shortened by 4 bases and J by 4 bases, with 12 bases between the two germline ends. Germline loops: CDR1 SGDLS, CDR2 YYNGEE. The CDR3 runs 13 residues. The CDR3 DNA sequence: TGTGCCAGCAGCCGCGGCGGCGCGTACGAGCAGTACTTC. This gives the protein CASSRGGAYEQYF.

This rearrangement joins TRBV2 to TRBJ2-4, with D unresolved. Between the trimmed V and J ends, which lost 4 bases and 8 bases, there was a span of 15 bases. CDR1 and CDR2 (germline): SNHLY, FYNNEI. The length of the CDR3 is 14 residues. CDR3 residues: CASSVRVREDIQYF. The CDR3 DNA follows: TGTGCCAGCAGTGTAAGGGTGCGAGAGGACATTCAGTACTTC.

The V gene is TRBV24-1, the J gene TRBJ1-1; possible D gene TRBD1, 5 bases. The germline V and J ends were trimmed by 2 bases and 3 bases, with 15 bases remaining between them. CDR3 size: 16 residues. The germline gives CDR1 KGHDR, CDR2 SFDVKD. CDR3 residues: CATSDSQGGRDTEAFF. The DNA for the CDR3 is TGTGCCACCAGTGATTCCCAGGGTGGTCGGGACACTGAAGCTTTCTTT.

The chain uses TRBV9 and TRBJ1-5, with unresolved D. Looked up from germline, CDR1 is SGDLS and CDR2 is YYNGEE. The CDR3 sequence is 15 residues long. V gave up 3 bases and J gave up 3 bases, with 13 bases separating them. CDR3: CASSAAPGVNQPQHF. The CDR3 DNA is TGTGCCAGCAGCGCTGCCCCCGGGGTCAATCAGCCCCAGCATTTT.

Here the CDR3 reads CSSLSGSETQYF. CDR3 DNA sequence: TGCAGCTCACTAAGCGGGTCGGAGACCCAGTACTTC. J is TRBJ2-5 and V is TRBV29-1; TRBD2 is a possible D gene (6 bases). Germline-derived CDR1 and CDR2 are SQVTM and ANQGSEA. The CDR3 has 12 amino acids. The ends were cut back, 8 bases at V and 5 bases at J, with 15 bases in the middle.

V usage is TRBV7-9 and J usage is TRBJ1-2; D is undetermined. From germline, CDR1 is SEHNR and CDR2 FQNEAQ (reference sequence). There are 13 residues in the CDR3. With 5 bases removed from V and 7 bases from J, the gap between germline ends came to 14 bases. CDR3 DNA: TGTGCCAGCAGCCCGGTCGCAGTCGGTGGCTACACCTTC. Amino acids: CASSPVAVGGYTF.

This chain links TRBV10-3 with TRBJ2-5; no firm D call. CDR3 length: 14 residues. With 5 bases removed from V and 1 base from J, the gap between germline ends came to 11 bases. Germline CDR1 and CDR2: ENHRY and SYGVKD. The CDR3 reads CAISQQSPQETQYF. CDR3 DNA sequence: TGTGCCATCAGTCAACAGAGCCCCCAAGAGACCCAGTACTTC.